Presented here are 5 T cell receptor beta chains from one specimen sequenced in a study of blood T cell repertoires in COVID-19 (dated by TCRdb to 2020 to 2022). Library prep was done by the immunoSEQ multiplex PCR assay. TCRdb retrieved this table from immuneACCESS and kept in-frame rearrangements only. Not all clones are present; in checked studies, unresolved V genes account for under half, and no reason is known for the remainder. Recorded for this sample are fewer than 450,000 clones; roughly 88% of them occurred a single time. Of the sample, around 12% is held by the ten largest clones. Sequencing used peripheral blood. All receptors derive from a woman in her forties or fifties with COVID-19, enrolled during active disease.

This clone has just one count. The genes are TRBV6-6 and TRBJ2-5, with D possibly being TRBD2 (5 bases). CDR3 length: 15 amino acids. Germline CDR1 and CDR2: MNHNY and SVGAGI (reference sequence). V dropped 2 bases and J dropped 5 bases, with 15 bases sitting between them. The chain's CDR3 is CASSYRELARETQYF. The CDR3 bases are TGTGCCAGCAGTTACAGGGAGCTAGCTCGGGAGACCCAGTACTTC.

In this sample, this clone turned up once. The J gene is TRBJ1-2, the V gene TRBV5-4; D gene unclear. V dropped 5 bases and J dropped 5 bases, with 16 bases sitting between them. Germline CDR1 reads SGHNT; CDR2 reads YYREEE (reference sequence). CDR3 length equals 14 residues. In nucleotides, the CDR3 is TGTGCCAGCAGTGGAGGAGGGATCTCATATGGCTACACCTTC. Encoded protein: CASSGGGISYGYTF.

Points on this clone: Other DNA sequences in this sample translate to the same CDR3. J is TRBJ2-1 and V is TRBV2; D is possibly TRBD2 (7 bases). Germline V gene data show CDR1 as SNHLY and CDR2 as FYNNEI. V lost 3 bases and J 6 bases, leaving 12 bases between the germline ends. CDR3 size: 14 residues. Here the CDR3 reads CASSEGGGRNEQFF. CDR3 bases: TGTGCCAGCAGTGAGGGGGGGGGCCGCAATGAGCAGTTCTTC.

The table lists this clone with many counts. The V gene is TRBV12-5, the J gene TRBJ1-2; a possible D gene is TRBD1 (6 bases). The V end was cut by 5 bases, the J end by 7 bases, with 17 bases between. The CDR3 consists of 14 residues. Per the germline V gene, CDR1 is LGHNT and CDR2 is FRNRAP. CDR3 protein: CASGPGASYTGYTF. CDR3 nucleotides: TGTGCTAGTGGTCCAGGGGCAAGCTATACTGGCTACACCTTC.

The gene calls are TRBV30 and TRBJ1-5; no clear D gene. Germline loops: CDR1 GTSNPN, CDR2 SVGIG (reference sequence). This CDR3 contains 15 residues. Trimming stripped 0 bases from V and 3 bases from J, with 12 bases between. The CDR3 sequence: CAWSVRGSLNQPQHF. CDR3 nucleotides: TGTGCCTGGAGTGTACGCGGCAGCCTCAATCAGCCCCAGCATTTT. The whole variable domain, remainder taken from reference TRBV30 and TRBJ1-5, is SQTIHQWPATLVQPVGSPLSLECTVEGTSNPNLYWYRQAAGRGLQLLFYSVGIGQISSEVPQNLSASRPQDRQFILSSKKLLLSDSGFYLCAWSVRGSLNQPQHFGDGTRLSIL.